Below are 21 T cell receptor beta chains sequenced from a single sample in a study of T cells in Graves' hyperthyroidism and ophthalmopathy. The investigators amplified TCR beta CDR3 regions from RNA transcripts. HTBI primers were employed in a first-round RT-PCR of the TCR CDR3. TCRdb ran MiXCR on the multiplex PCR reads and lists one entry per CDR3 protein. The table has hundreds of thousands of distinct CDR3 sequences, approximately 40% seen once. What was sequenced was blood. These receptors all come from a woman in her 40s with Graves' hyperthyroidism.

This clonotype was picked up a small number of times. The chain joins TRBV20-1 to TRBJ1-6; TRBD1 matches 9 bases. Germline values: CDR1 DFQATT, CDR2 SNEGSKA (reference sequence). This CDR3 region has 17 residues. J was trimmed by 5 bases and V by 0 bases; bases with no gene match: 8. CDR3: CSARDTDRGGNNSPLHF. In nucleotides, the CDR3 is TGCAGTGCTAGAGACACGGACAGGGGTGGCAATAATTCACCCCTCCACTTT.

This clonotype was observed at least ten times. The chain recombines TRBV7-9 with TRBJ1-1; no reliable D call. V was trimmed by 5 bases and J by 7 bases, leaving 14 bases between them. The CDR3 is 13 residues long. The germline gives CDR1 SEHNR, CDR2 FQNEAQ (reference sequence). The DNA for the CDR3 is TGTGCCAGCAGCCAAAACCACCCGCTTGAAGCTTTCTTT. It encodes CASSQNHPLEAFF.

In DNA form, the CDR3 reads TGTGCCAGCAGCGCAGGGGATTTGCGGACTGAAGCTTTCTTT. Amino acids: CASSAGDLRTEAFF. This sequence joins TRBV2 and TRBJ1-1, with D possibly being TRBD1 (6 bases). Germline V gene lookup returns CDR1 SNHLY and CDR2 FYNNEI. Deletions cut 6 bases from V and 5 bases from J, with 16 bases between. CDR3 length: 14 residues.

V gene TRBV12-3 or TRBV12-4 combines with J gene TRBJ2-7, with D maybe TRBD1 (6 bases). There are 15 residues in the CDR3. Trimming removed 5 bases from V and 5 bases from J, with 19 bases in between. Written as DNA, the CDR3 is TGTGCCAGCAGTCCTCAGGGGTTTCTCAATAACGAGCAGTACTTC. Its protein is CASSPQGFLNNEQYF.

The chain is built from TRBV19 and TRBJ1-2; possible D gene TRBD1, 5 bases. The CDR3 is 14 residues long. Per the germline V gene, CDR1 is LNHDA and CDR2 is SQIVND (reference sequence). V was pared by 2 bases and J by 4 bases, with 11 bases between. CDR3 protein: CASSIPQDGYGYTF. CDR3 nucleotide sequence: TGTGCCAGTAGTATACCACAGGACGGCTATGGCTACACCTTC.

This clonotype showed up many times. This chain uses TRBV7-9 with TRBJ2-2; D assignment may be TRBD1 or TRBD2 (5 bases each). Germline CDR1 reads SEHNR; CDR2 reads FQNEAQ (reference sequence). Trimming stripped 5 bases from V and 4 bases from J, with 20 bases between. The CDR3 spans 17 residues. CDR3 nucleotides: TGTGCCAGCAGCCCCAAAGGAGCAGGGACGGCCACCGGGGAGCTGTTTTTT. It specifies CASSPKGAGTATGELFF.

This clonotype showed up just a few times. The chain links TRBV7-8 to TRBJ2-7; TRBD2 matches at 9 bases. Germline assignment: CDR1 SGHVS and CDR2 FQNEAQ. The CDR3 sequence is 16 residues long. With 0 bases clipped from V and 7 bases from J, the junction kept 10 bases outside the gene matches. CDR3 sequence: CASSLAGSGSLHEQYF. In DNA form, the CDR3 reads TGTGCCAGCAGCTTAGCTGGTAGCGGGAGTTTGCATGAGCAGTACTTC.

This clonotype came up many times. The chain carries TRBV7-2 and TRBJ2-7, with no clear D. The CDR3 runs 13 residues. The V end lost 5 bases, the J end lost 0 bases, and 8 bases lay between the germline ends. CDR1 is SGHTA and CDR2 is FQGNSA in the germline V gene. CDR3 in DNA: TGTGCCAGCAGCGTGTGGGGCTCCTACGAGCAGTACTTC. This encodes CASSVWGSYEQYF.

V and J are TRBV10-3 and TRBJ2-6, with D unresolved. Germline loops: CDR1 ENHRY, CDR2 SYGVKD. This CDR3 region has 12 residues. The V end lost 6 bases, the J end lost 4 bases, and 4 bases lay between the germline ends. Here the CDR3 DNA reads TGTGCCATCAGCAAGGGGGCCAACGTCCTGACTTTC. It is translated as CAISKGANVLTF.

Ten or more counts support this clonotype. The CDR3: CATSWRDTGELFF. CDR3 sequence (DNA): TGTGCCACCAGTTGGAGGGACACCGGGGAGCTGTTTTTT. The chain employs TRBV24-1 and TRBJ2-2, with D maybe TRBD2 (6 bases). CDR3 length equals 13 residues. Germline assignment: CDR1 KGHDR and CDR2 SFDVKD. Trimming shortened V by 6 bases and J by 3 bases, and 7 bases separated the two germline ends.

Of note for this clonotype: A much larger clonotype is one base distant, so this may be a read error. The chain employs TRBV15 and TRBJ1-5; no firm D call. CDR1 is LNHNV, CDR2 YYDKDF, per germline (reference sequence). The CDR3 totals 20 residues. V lost 5 bases and J 0 bases, leaving 26 bases between the germline ends. DNA of the CDR3: TGTGCCACCAGCGGAGGACGGGGATACAAACGAACCTATAGCAATCAGCCCCAGCATTTT. Protein: CATSGGRGYKRTYSNQPQHF.

This clonotype came up many times. The chain combines TRBV2 with TRBJ1-6; 8 bases match TRBD1. Trimming cost V 5 bases and J 8 bases; bases outside gene matches: 8. Germline assignment: CDR1 SNHLY and CDR2 FYNNEI. CDR3 length: 15 residues. CDR3 sequence: CASSIEAGGDSPLHF. The DNA of the CDR3 is TGTGCCAGCAGTATTGAGGCAGGGGGCGATTCACCCCTCCACTTT.

This clonotype was seen ten or more times. The CDR3 DNA is TGTGCCAGCAGCCACCAGGGCGATCAGCCCCAGCATTTT. Translation gives CASSHQGDQPQHF. The rearrangement links TRBV6-6 to TRBJ1-5; D perhaps matches TRBD1 (5 bases). Germline assignment: CDR1 MNHNY and CDR2 SVGAGI (reference sequence). V was clipped by 6 bases and J by 5 bases, with 11 bases between them. The CDR3 runs to 13 residues.

This clonotype was picked up many times. This chain links TRBV7-2 with TRBJ2-2, with D perhaps TRBD1 (6 bases). This CDR3 has 15 residues. Germline V CDR1 and CDR2: SGHTA, FQGNSA. Trimming left V 5 bases short and J 2 bases short, with 12 bases between. The chain's CDR3 is CASSERTVNTGELFF. DNA for the CDR3: TGTGCCAGCAGCGAACGGACAGTCAACACCGGGGAGCTGTTTTTT. Combining the CDR3 with reference TRBV7-2 and TRBJ2-2 gives the whole variable domain GAGVSQSPSNKVTEKGKDVELRCDPISGHTALYWYRQSLGQGLEFLIYFQGNSAPDKSGLPSDRFSAERTGGSVSTLTIQRTQQEDSAVYLCASSERTVNTGELFFGEGSRLTVL.

This clonotype was detected many times. This chain uses TRBV27 with TRBJ1-1; possible D gene TRBD1, 6 bases. CDR1 and CDR2 from the germline V gene are MNHEY and SMNVEV (reference sequence). This CDR3 is built from 14 residues. V lost 2 bases and J 1 base, leaving 8 bases between the germline ends. In DNA form, the CDR3 reads TGTGCCAGCAGTTTAGTGGGACAGAACACTGAAGCTTTCTTT. It codes for CASSLVGQNTEAFF.

There are many counts of this clonotype. The chain has TRBV10-3 and TRBJ1-1, with D perhaps TRBD1 (5 bases). The germline V gene encodes CDR1 ENHRY and CDR2 SYGVKD. The CDR3 is 13 amino acids. V lost 11 bases and J lost 2, with 15 bases in between. DNA for the CDR3: TGTGCCGTTATCGGGACGTCTAACACTGAAGCTTTCTTT. Protein sequence: CAVIGTSNTEAFF.

On this clonotype itself: The junction does not match germline at one end; this may be a read error. This chain links TRBV2 with TRBJ2-7; D perhaps matches TRBD1 (6 bases). Germline V gene lookup returns CDR1 SNHLY and CDR2 FYNNEI. The CDR3 spans 11 residues. CDR3 coding DNA: TGTACCAGCAGGGGACCGTACGAGCAGTACTTC. Translation: CTSRGPYEQYF.

This chain joins TRBV5-1 and TRBJ1-2; TRBD1 is a possible D gene (5 bases). This CDR3 has 14 residues. Germline V gives CDR1 SGHRS, CDR2 YFSETQ. The germline V and J ends were trimmed by 1 base and 8 bases, with 15 bases remaining between them. This chain's CDR3 is CASSLSPGNGGYTF. The CDR3, as DNA: TGCGCCAGCAGCTTGTCCCCAGGGAACGGCGGCTACACCTTC.

This clonotype was recorded at least ten times. The chain combines TRBV5-1 with TRBJ2-7, with 9 bases that match TRBD1. The germline V gene encodes CDR1 SGHRS and CDR2 YFSETQ. CDR3 size: 15 residues. With 4 bases clipped from V and 0 bases from J, the junction kept 5 bases outside the gene matches. CDR3 protein: CASSLGTGLSYEQYF. The DNA of the CDR3 is TGCGCCAGCAGCCTTGGGACAGGGCTCTCCTACGAGCAGTACTTC. Full variable domain (outside the CDR3, taken from reference TRBV5-1 and TRBJ2-7): KAGVTQTPRYLIKTRGQQVTLSCSPISGHRSVSWYQQTPGQGLQFLFEYFSETQRNKGNFPGRFSGRQFSNSRSEMNVSTLELGDSALYLCASSLGTGLSYEQYFGPGTRLTVT.

The V call is TRBV13, the J call TRBJ1-4; D is perhaps TRBD1 (6 bases). Trimming shortened V by 7 bases and J by 7 bases, and 25 bases separated the two germline ends. Per germline, CDR1 PRHDT and CDR2 FYEKMQ (reference sequence). This CDR3 has 17 amino acids. CDR3 amino acids: CASIRLGLSGASEKLFF. The CDR3 DNA reads TGTGCCAGCATCAGATTGGGCTTATCGGGGGCAAGTGAAAAACTGTTTTTT.

For the CDR3, the DNA is TGTGCCAGCAGCCCCCATAGCGGGGACTACGAGCAATACGTC. It codes for CASSPHSGDYEQYV. The chain is built from TRBV12-3 or TRBV12-4 and TRBJ2-7; 8 positions match TRBD2. The CDR3 is 14 residues long.